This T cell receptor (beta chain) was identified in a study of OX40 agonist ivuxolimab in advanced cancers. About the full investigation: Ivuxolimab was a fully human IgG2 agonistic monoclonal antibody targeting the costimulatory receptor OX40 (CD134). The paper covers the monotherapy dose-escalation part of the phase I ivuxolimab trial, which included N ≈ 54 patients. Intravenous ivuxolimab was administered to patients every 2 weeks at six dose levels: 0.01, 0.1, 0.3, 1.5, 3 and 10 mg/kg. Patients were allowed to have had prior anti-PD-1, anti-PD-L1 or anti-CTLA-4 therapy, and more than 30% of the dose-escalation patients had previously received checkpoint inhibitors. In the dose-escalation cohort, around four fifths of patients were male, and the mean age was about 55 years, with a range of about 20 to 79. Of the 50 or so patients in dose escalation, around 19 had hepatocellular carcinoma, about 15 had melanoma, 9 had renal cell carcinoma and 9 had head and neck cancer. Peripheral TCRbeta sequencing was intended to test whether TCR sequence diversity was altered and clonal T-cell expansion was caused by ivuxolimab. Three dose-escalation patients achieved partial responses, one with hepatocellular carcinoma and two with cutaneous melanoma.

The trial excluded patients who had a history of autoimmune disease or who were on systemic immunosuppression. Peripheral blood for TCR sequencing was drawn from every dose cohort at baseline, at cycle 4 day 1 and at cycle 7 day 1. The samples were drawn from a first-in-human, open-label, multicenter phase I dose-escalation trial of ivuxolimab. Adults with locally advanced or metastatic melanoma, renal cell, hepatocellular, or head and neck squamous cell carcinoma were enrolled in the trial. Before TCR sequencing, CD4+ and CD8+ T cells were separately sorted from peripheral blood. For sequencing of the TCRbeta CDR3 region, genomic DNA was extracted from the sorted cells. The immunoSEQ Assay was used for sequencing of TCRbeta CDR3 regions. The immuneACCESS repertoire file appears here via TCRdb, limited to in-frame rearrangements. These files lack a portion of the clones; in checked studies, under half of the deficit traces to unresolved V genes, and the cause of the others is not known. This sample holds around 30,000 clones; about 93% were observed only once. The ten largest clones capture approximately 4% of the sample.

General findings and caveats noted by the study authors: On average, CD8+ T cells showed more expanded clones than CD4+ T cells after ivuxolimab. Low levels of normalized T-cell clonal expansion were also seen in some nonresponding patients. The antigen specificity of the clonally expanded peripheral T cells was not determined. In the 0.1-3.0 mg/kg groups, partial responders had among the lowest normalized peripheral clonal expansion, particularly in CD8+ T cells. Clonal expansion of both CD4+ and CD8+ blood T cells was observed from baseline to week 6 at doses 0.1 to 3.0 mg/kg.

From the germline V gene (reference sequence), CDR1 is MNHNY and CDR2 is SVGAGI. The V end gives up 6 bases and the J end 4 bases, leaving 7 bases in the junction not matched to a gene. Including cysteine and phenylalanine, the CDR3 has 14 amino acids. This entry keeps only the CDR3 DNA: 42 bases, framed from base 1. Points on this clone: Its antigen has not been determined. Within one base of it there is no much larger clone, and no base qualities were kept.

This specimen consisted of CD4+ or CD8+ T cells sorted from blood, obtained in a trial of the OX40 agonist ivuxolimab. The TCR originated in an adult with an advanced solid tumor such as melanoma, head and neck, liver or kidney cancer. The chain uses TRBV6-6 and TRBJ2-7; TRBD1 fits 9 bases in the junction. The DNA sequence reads TGTGCCAGCAGGGAACAGGGGGCAGGGTACGAGCAGTACTTC. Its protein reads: CASREQGAGYEQYF.